Following are 29 T cell receptor beta chains from one sample sequenced in a study of blood T cells in healthy people across ages. The use of a sample-barcoded 5' primer and a J-beta primer mix characterized a second PCR of about 7 to 12 cycles. TCRdb fed the 5' RACE reads into MiXCR, producing one record per CDR3 protein. The sample lists 1.5 million to 2 million distinct CDR3 sequences, about 50% occurring once. Sequenced: blood. These TCRs come from a woman between 40 and 55 years old in good health.

The chain joins TRBV6-2 or TRBV6-3 to TRBJ1-2, with D uncertain. The V end lost 2 bases, the J end lost 5 bases, and 12 bases lay between the germline ends. The CDR3 covers 14 residues. Germline V lookup: CDR1 MNHEY, CDR2 SVGEGT. The CDR3 region is CASSYDGSLYGYTF. The CDR3 DNA follows: TGTGCCAGCAGTTACGACGGCAGCCTATATGGCTACACCTTC.

The gene calls are TRBV20-1 and TRBJ1-2; possible D gene TRBD1, 6 bases. Germline V gene lookup returns CDR1 DFQATT and CDR2 SNEGSKA (reference sequence). The V gene lost 0 bases and the J gene lost 4 bases, with 15 bases spanning the gap. The CDR3 has 15 amino acids. The DNA for the CDR3 is TGCAGTGCTAGAGAGGGGACAAGGGGAGGCTATGGCTACACCTTC. Its translation is CSAREGTRGGYGYTF.

The V and J genes are TRBV6-5 and TRBJ1-2, with 7 bases matching TRBD1. CDR3 length: 17 residues. V gave up 1 base and J gave up 0 bases; unmatched junction bases: 8. Germline V gene sequence: CDR1 MNHEY, CDR2 SVGAGI. CDR3 in amino acids: CASSYYNRDRANYGYTF. CDR3 in DNA: TGTGCCAGCAGTTACTATAACCGGGACAGAGCTAACTATGGCTACACCTTC.

The rearrangement joins TRBV7-9 to TRBJ1-2, with a tentative D call TRBD1 (5 bases). The germline V gene encodes CDR1 SEHNR and CDR2 FQNEAQ (reference sequence). The V and J ends lost 4 bases and 8 bases respectively, with 17 bases between them. The CDR3 runs 14 residues. CDR3 nucleotide sequence: TGTGCCAGCAGCTCATATCCTCCCCAGGGAGGCTACACCTTC. It yields the protein CASSSYPPQGGYTF. Looking up the rest from reference TRBV7-9 and TRBJ1-2 gives the full variable domain: DTGVSQNPRHKITKRGQNVTFRCDPISEHNRLYWYRQTLGQGPEFLTYFQNEAQLEKSRLLSDRFSAERPKGSFSTLEIQRTEQGDSAMYLCASSSYPPQGGYTFGSGTRLTVV.

The J gene is TRBJ2-1, the V gene TRBV7-2, with 7 bases lining up with TRBD2. CDR3 size: 14 residues. Germline V gives CDR1 SGHTA, CDR2 FQGNSA. Unmatched junction bases numbered 8, after V lost 2 bases and J lost 10 bases. The CDR3 region is CASSLMGGSQEQFF. DNA for the CDR3: TGTGCCAGCAGCTTAATGGGGGGGAGTCAAGAGCAGTTCTTC. The whole variable domain, remainder taken from reference TRBV7-2 and TRBJ2-1, is GAGVSQSPSNKVTEKGKDVELRCDPISGHTALYWYRQSLGQGLEFLIYFQGNSAPDKSGLPSDRFSAERTGGSVSTLTIQRTQQEDSAVYLCASSLMGGSQEQFFGPGTRLTVL.

About this clonotype: One junction end does not reproduce the germline sequence, and a read error may be involved. The chain recombines TRBV7-8 with TRBJ2-5; TRBD2 matches at 9 bases. The CDR3 is 17 residues long. Germline CDR1 and CDR2: SGHVS and FQNEAQ. CDR3 loop: CASSGYSGGPKQGTQYF. The CDR3 nucleotides read TGTGCCAGCAGCGGCTACAGCGGGGGGCCGAAGCAAGGGACCCAGTACTTC.

This clonotype was counted a few times. CDR3 protein: CSVRRPENEQFF. In nucleotides, the CDR3 is TGCAGTGTTAGGAGACCTGAAAATGAGCAGTTCTTC. The V call is TRBV20-1, the J call TRBJ2-1; the D is unclear. This CDR3 has 12 amino acids. V shed 7 bases and J shed 7 bases, with 14 bases lying between them. CDR1 is DFQATT, CDR2 SNEGSKA, per germline (reference sequence).

This rearrangement joins TRBV3-1 to TRBJ1-4; 8 bases line up with TRBD1. The CDR3 runs to 16 residues. CDR1 is LGHDT and CDR2 is YNNKEL in the germline V gene (reference sequence). V shed 2 bases and J 8 bases; nucleotides not matched to a gene: 10. In nucleotides, the CDR3 is TGTGCCAGCAGCCAATCAGGACAGGGCCTAGGGGAAAAACTGTTTTTT. Translation gives CASSQSGQGLGEKLFF. The variable domain in full, with the rest retrieved from reference TRBV3-1 and TRBJ1-4, is DTAVSQTPKYLVTQMGNDKSIKCEQNLGHDTMYWYKQDSKKFLKIMFSYNNKELIINETVPNRFSPKSPDKAHLNLHINSLELGDSAVYFCASSQSGQGLGEKLFFGSGTQLSVL.

The chain couples TRBV4-3 to TRBJ2-6, with 11 bases aligning to TRBD1. Germline V CDR1 and CDR2: LGHNA, YSLEER. J gave up 1 base and V 0 bases, and 5 bases lay outside the gene matches. The CDR3 is 19 residues long. This CDR3 reads CASSQDQGTGGSGANVLTF. Written as DNA, the CDR3 is TGCGCCAGCAGCCAAGATCAAGGGACAGGGGGTTCTGGGGCCAACGTCCTGACTTTC.

The V and J genes are TRBV7-2 and TRBJ2-3; the match to TRBD1 covers 9 bases. Germline V gives CDR1 SGHTA, CDR2 FQGNSA. J lost 7 bases, V lost 4 bases, and 3 bases had no gene match. CDR3 size: 13 residues. CDR3 coding DNA: TGTGCCAGCAGCTCCGGGACAGGGAATACGCAGTATTTT. It specifies CASSSGTGNTQYF.

V is TRBV7-2 and J is TRBJ2-7, with D maybe TRBD2 (6 bases). V was cut by 7 bases and J by 0 bases, with 16 bases left in between. CDR1 SGHTA and CDR2 FQGNSA come from the germline V gene. The CDR3 sequence is 15 residues long. The CDR3 DNA follows: TGTGCCAGCACCACTACACTAGCTACCTCCTACGAGCAGTACTTC. Its protein product is CASTTTLATSYEQYF.

Only a few counts were recorded for this clonotype. J is TRBJ1-2 and V is TRBV4-3; D may be TRBD1 (5 bases). In germline, CDR1 is LGHNA, CDR2 YSLEER. Trimming removed 1 base at V and 7 bases at J, with 16 bases between. The CDR3 is made up of 15 amino acids. CDR3 nucleotide sequence: TGCGCCAGCAGCCAAGTGGGGCTCAGGTCCCGTGGCTACACCTTC. Translating it yields CASSQVGLRSRGYTF.

This clonotype was observed a few times. The CDR3 spells CASTGFPDHEQYF. CDR3 nucleotide sequence: TGTGCCAGCACCGGTTTTCCAGACCACGAGCAGTACTTC. The J gene is TRBJ2-7, the V gene TRBV25-1; D is ambiguous. Germline CDR1 is MGHDK and CDR2 is SYGVNS. The CDR3 totals 13 residues. V shed 7 bases and J shed 5 bases, with 15 bases lying between them.

To note about this clonotype: This may come from a read error, since a much larger clone is one base off. The V gene is TRBV27, the J gene TRBJ2-1; D not certain. Germline V gene data show CDR1 as MNHEY and CDR2 as SMNVEV (reference sequence). This CDR3 spans 14 amino acids. The CDR3 reads CTSSLYSSYNEQFF. The CDR3 bases are TGTACCAGCAGTTTATACAGCTCCTACAATGAGCAGTTCTTC.

The rearrangement uses TRBV7-9 and TRBJ1-2, with a tentative D call TRBD1 (5 bases). The CDR3 sequence is 16 residues long. Germline V gene lookup returns CDR1 SEHNR and CDR2 FQNEAQ (reference sequence). V was trimmed by 1 base and J by 7 bases, leaving 19 bases between them. CDR3 protein: CASSLESWGPPGGYTF. The CDR3 coding sequence is TGTGCCAGCAGCTTAGAGTCCTGGGGACCCCCTGGTGGCTACACCTTC.

This clonotype has just a few counts. This chain connects TRBV27 to TRBJ2-5; D is unclear. Looked up from germline, CDR1 is MNHEY and CDR2 is SMNVEV (reference sequence). The CDR3 covers 13 residues. The germline V and J ends were trimmed by 5 bases and 3 bases, with 10 bases remaining between them. The CDR3 region has the DNA TGTGCCAGCAGTATAAGGACGGAAGAGACCCAGTACTTC. Translation: CASSIRTEETQYF.

In this sample, this clonotype turned up once. The gene calls are TRBV19 and TRBJ2-7, with D possibly being TRBD2 (5 bases). Matching the DNA end better, TRBJ2-5 makes the J call doubtful. This CDR3 has 14 amino acids. The germline gives CDR1 LNHDA, CDR2 SQIVND (reference sequence). The CDR3 is CASADRGLLETQYF. As DNA, the CDR3 is TGTGCCAGTGCGGACCGGGGATTGTTAGAGACCCAGTACTTC.

The V gene is TRBV7-2, the J gene TRBJ2-7, with 7 bases fitting TRBD2. J lost 12 bases, V lost 2 bases, and 16 bases had no gene match. This CDR3 region has 15 residues. The germline gives CDR1 SGHTA, CDR2 FQGNSA. The CDR3 DNA reads TGTGCCAGCAGCTTAAACGGGGGGTTTAGGGAGACCCTGTACTTC. Translating it yields CASSLNGGFRETLYF.

The chain carries TRBV9 and TRBJ2-1; 12 positions agree with TRBD2. The CDR3 is 16 residues long. Germline CDR1 SGDLS, CDR2 YYNGEE. V was pared by 3 bases and J by 6 bases, with 7 bases of the junction left unmatched. The CDR3 spells CASSASGGALVNEQFF. CDR3 in DNA: TGTGCCAGCAGCGCTAGCGGGGGGGCTTTGGTCAATGAGCAGTTCTTC.

The chain links TRBV20-1 to TRBJ2-7; 8 bases fit TRBD2. The germline V gene encodes CDR1 DFQATT and CDR2 SNEGSKA (reference sequence). Unmatched junction bases numbered 7, after V lost 0 bases and J lost 0 bases. The CDR3 spans 16 residues. The CDR3: CSARDYKRGTSYEQYF. The CDR3 bases are TGCAGTGCTAGAGATTACAAGCGGGGGACCTCCTACGAGCAGTACTTC.

The rearrangement uses TRBV6-2 or TRBV6-3 and TRBJ2-7; D is uncertain. Germline CDR1 and CDR2: MNHEY and SVGEGT. The CDR3 is 14 amino acids. V shed 7 bases and J shed 0 bases, with 13 bases lying between them. CDR3 nucleotides: TGTGCCAGCATAAGGACGGAGAGCTCCTACGAGCAGTACTTC. This sequence encodes CASIRTESSYEQYF.

The V call is TRBV7-9, the J call TRBJ2-4, with 7 bases matching TRBD1. The CDR3 is made up of 12 amino acids. The germline CDR1 and CDR2 sequences are SEHNR and FQNEAQ (reference sequence). The junction had 4 bases not matched to a gene; V was cut back by 4 bases and J by 10 bases. CDR3 DNA sequence: TGTGCCAGCAGCTGGGGGACAGCTATTCAGTACTTC. Amino acid sequence: CASSWGTAIQYF.

CDR3 nucleotide sequence: TGTGCCAGCAGTGGGGACAGGGCGATAGGAGAGACCCAGTACTTC. It is translated as CASSGDRAIGETQYF. This chain links TRBV2 with TRBJ2-5, with 9 bases lining up with TRBD1. This CDR3 has 15 amino acids. The junction had 7 bases not matched to a gene; V was cut back by 4 bases and J by 4 bases. CDR1 is SNHLY, CDR2 FYNNEI, per germline.

In its sample, this clonotype was seen a few times. The V and J genes are TRBV24-1 and TRBJ2-3; D uncertain. In germline, CDR1 is KGHDR, CDR2 SFDVKD. This CDR3 is built from 10 residues. V lost 4 bases to trimming and J lost 14 bases, with 9 bases between them. CDR3: CATSEKTWYF. The CDR3 DNA reads TGTGCCACCAGTGAGAAAACTTGGTATTTT.

The chain links TRBV4-3 to TRBJ1-1; D gene unclear. The CDR3 spans 13 residues. The ends were cut back, 0 bases at V and 6 bases at J, with 8 bases in the middle. Germline V CDR1 and CDR2: LGHNA, YSLEER. The CDR3, as DNA: TGCGCCAGCAGCCAAGATCTTCCGGCTGAAGCTTTCTTT. This codes for CASSQDLPAEAFF.

This clonotype turned up a few times. The chain is built from TRBV14 and TRBJ2-7; possibly TRBD1 or TRBD2 for D (5 bases each). CDR1 and CDR2 from the germline V gene are SGHDN and FVKESK. Trimming took 2 bases from V and 5 from J, leaving 16 bases between them. The CDR3 covers 15 residues. CDR3 nucleotides: TGTGCCAGCAGCCAATGGACTCCGGGGCTGGACGAGCAGTACTTC. Its protein is CASSQWTPGLDEQYF.

The genes are TRBV7-9 and TRBJ1-1; a possible D gene is TRBD1 (5 bases). Germline V gene lookup returns CDR1 SEHNR and CDR2 FQNEAQ (reference sequence). This CDR3 spans 12 amino acids. The ends were cut back, 2 bases at V and 7 bases at J, with 8 bases in the middle. CDR3 residues: CASSLRDGEAFF. CDR3 sequence (DNA): TGTGCCAGCAGCTTACGGGACGGTGAAGCTTTCTTT.

This clonotype was observed a handful of times. This chain joins TRBV6-5 and TRBJ1-5; D is undetermined. This CDR3 comprises 14 residues. The germline V and J ends were trimmed by 4 bases and 3 bases, with 10 bases remaining between them. The germline V gene encodes CDR1 MNHEY and CDR2 SVGAGI. The CDR3 sequence is CASSSPGVNQPQHF. CDR3 nucleotides: TGTGCCAGCAGTTCCCCCGGTGTCAATCAGCCCCAGCATTTT.

This chain joins TRBV28 and TRBJ1-5; tentatively, D is TRBD1 (6 bases). The CDR3 totals 16 residues. Trimming left V 5 bases short and J 1 base short, with 15 bases between. Germline CDR1 is MDHEN and CDR2 is SYDVKM. In DNA form, the CDR3 reads TGTGCCAGCAGTCCCAGCGGGGGCGCGAGCAATCAGCCCCAGCATTTT. It yields the protein CASSPSGGASNQPQHF. Drawing the rest from reference TRBV28 and TRBJ1-5, the complete variable domain is DVKVTQSSRYLVKRTGEKVFLECVQDMDHENMFWYRQDPGLGLRLIYFSYDVKMKEKGDIPEGYSVSREKKERFSLILESASTNQTSMYLCASSPSGGASNQPQHFGDGTRLSIL.